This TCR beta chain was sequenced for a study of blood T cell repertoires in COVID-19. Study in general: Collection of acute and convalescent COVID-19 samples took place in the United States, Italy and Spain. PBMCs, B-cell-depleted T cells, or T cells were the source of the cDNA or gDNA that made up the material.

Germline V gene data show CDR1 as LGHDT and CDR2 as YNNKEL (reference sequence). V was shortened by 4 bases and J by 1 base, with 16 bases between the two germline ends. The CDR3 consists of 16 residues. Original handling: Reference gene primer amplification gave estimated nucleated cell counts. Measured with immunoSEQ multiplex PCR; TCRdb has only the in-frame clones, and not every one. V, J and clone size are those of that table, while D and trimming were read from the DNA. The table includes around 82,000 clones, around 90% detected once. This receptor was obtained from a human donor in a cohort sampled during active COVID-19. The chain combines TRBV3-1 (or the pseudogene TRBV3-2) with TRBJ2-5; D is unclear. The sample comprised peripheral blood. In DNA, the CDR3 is TGTGCCAGCAGCCCCGCGATGGGCTACGGCCAAGAGACCCAGTACTTC. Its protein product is CASSPAMGYGQETQYF.